This TCR beta chain came from a study of blood T cell repertoires in COVID-19. Looking at the study overall: The study drew acute and convalescent COVID-19 samples from the United States, Italy and Spain.

Authors' data handling: It was from reference gene primer amplification that nucleated cell counts were estimated. Produced via immunoSEQ multiplex PCR; TCRdb's table is partial and in-frame only. V, J and clone size are those of that table, while D and trimming were read from the DNA. The sample carries fewer than 250,000 clones, 80% to 90% recorded once. This CDR3 comprises 13 residues. V gave up 4 bases and J gave up 2 bases, with 10 bases separating them. Per the germline V gene, CDR1 is SGHDT and CDR2 is YYEEEE. The sequence came from a woman aged 50 to 60 with acute or convalescent COVID-19. The chain carries TRBV5-6 and TRBJ2-7, with D possibly matching TRBD2 (6 bases). Sequencing was performed on peripheral blood. The CDR3 nucleotides are TGTGCCAGCAGCGGGGGGTTTGCCTACGAGCAGTACTTC. Amino acid sequence: CASSGGFAYEQYF.